This T cell receptor beta chain comes out of a study of OX40 agonist ivuxolimab in advanced cancers. Regarding the study as a whole: Circulating CD4+ and CD8+ T cells showed clonal expansion by week 6 at 0.1 to 3.0 mg/kg. Clonal expansion among partial responders at 0.1-3.0 mg/kg ranked near the lowest.

Libraries were prepared by immunoSEQ multiplex PCR; TCRdb keeps only in-frame clonotypes and omits some of them. The data contain about 60,000 clones, less than 90% of them seen just once; the ten biggest clones take up roughly 2.3%. Of note for this clone: The antigen is not known.

The sequence was collected from an adult with an advanced solid tumor such as melanoma, head and neck, liver or kidney cancer. The sample was CD4+ or CD8+ T cells sorted from blood, taken in a trial of the OX40 agonist ivuxolimab.

The CDR3 protein is CASSYDRQRNTIYF. The CDR3 nucleotides are TGTGCCAGCAGTTATGACAGGCAAAGAAACACCATATATTTT. The chain uses TRBV7-8 and TRBJ1-3; TRBD1 is a possible D gene (6 bases). The CDR3 covers 14 residues. Between the trimmed V and J ends, which lost 6 bases and 5 bases, there was a span of 14 bases. The germline gives CDR1 SGHVS, CDR2 FQNEAQ.